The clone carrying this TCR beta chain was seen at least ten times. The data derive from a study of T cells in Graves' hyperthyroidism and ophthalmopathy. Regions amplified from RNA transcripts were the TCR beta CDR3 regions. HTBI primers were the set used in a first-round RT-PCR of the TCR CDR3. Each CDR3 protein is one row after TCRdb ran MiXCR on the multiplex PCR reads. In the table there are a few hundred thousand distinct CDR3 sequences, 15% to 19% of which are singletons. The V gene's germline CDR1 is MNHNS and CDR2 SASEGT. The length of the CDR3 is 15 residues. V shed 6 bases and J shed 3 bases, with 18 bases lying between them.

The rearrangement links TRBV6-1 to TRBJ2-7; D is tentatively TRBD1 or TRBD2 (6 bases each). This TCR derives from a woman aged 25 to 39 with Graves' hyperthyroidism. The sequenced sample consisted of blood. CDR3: CASRQNREVVYEQYF. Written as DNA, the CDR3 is TGTGCCAGCAGGCAAAACAGGGAGGTAGTCTACGAGCAGTACTTC.